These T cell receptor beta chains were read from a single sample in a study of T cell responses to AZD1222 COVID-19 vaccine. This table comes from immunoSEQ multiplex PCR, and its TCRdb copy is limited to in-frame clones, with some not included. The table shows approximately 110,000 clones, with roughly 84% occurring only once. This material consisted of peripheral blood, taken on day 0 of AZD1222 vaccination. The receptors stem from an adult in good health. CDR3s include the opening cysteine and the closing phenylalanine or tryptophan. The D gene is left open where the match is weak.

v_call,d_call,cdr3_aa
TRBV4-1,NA,CASSLIISTDTQYF
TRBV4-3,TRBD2,CASGDGLAGASVHNEQFF
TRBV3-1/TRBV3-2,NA,CASRARGGREGEKLFF
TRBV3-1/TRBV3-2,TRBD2,CASSQAGLAVTDTQYF
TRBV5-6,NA,CASSPIGEPEQYF
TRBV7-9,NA,CASSLPTGSPYGYTF
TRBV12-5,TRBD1,CASGANRGNSNQPQHF
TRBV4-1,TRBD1,CASSPLAGGGSQPQHF
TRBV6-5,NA,CASTPLHHSGNTIYF
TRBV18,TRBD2,CASSPQTSEASEQYF
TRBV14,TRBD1,CASSLRPGQFYEQYF
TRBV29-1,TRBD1,CSVWTGQGYTF
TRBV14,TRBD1,CASSRDRPYGYTF
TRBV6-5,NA,CASSLVTGYEQYF
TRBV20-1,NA,CSARTETQYF
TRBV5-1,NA,CASRTSGGQAYNEQFF
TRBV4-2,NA,CASSQEGYRNIQYF
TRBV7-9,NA,CASSITDITKNIQYF
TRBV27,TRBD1,CASSPGTGTDTQYF
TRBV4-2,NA,CASSQAWGVNNEKLFF
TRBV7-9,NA,CASSLVRKGQNTEAFF
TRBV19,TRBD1,CASRGGDRGRTEAFF
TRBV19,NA,CASSMTRAGELFF
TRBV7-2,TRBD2,CASSLVWTSGAPDTQYF
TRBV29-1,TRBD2,CSAHISAGGYYNEQFF
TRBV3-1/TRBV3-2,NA,CASSETGPAGELFF
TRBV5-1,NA,CASSLGSGLIEETQYF
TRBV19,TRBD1,CASSIGTGGLFF
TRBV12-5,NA,CASGRGANTEAFF
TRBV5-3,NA,CARSLGQIYGYTF
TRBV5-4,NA,CASSLQGGNTIYF
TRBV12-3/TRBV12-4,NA,CASSLPLGQPQHF
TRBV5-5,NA,CASSLPQGSYGYTF
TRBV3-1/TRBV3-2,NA,CASSLGAYEQYF
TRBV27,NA,CASSSTSWGSPLHF
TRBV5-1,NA,CASSVTGIGNEKLFF
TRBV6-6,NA,CASSYGRNTEAFF
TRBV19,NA,CATTPGAGNNNQPQHF
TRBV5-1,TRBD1,CASSGQGLGNTEAFF
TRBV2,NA,CASGLSQPQHF
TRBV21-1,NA,CASSKEPGGSPTGDTQYF
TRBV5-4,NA,CASSAGTGRAGARSPLHF
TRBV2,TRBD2,CASSDRLAGGGNEQFF
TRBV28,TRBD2,CASGQRGGGFTGELFF